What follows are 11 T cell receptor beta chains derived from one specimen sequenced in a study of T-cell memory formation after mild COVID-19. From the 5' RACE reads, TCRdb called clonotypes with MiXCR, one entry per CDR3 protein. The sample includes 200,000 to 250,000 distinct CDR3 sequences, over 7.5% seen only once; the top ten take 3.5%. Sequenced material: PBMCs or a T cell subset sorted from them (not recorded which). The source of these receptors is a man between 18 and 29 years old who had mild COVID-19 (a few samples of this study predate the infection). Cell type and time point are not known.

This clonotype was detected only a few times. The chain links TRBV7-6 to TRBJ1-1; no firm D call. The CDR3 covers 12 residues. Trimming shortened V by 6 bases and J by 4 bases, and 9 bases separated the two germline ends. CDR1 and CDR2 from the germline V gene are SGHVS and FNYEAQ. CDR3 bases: TGTGCCAGCAGTGCCGTTAGCACTGAAGCTTTCTTT. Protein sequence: CASSAVSTEAFF.

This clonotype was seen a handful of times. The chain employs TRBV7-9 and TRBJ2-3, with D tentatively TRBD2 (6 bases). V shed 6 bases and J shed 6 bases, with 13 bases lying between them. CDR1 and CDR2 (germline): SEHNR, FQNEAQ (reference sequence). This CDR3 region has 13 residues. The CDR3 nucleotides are TGTGCCAGCAGGCCCTCAGGGACTGATACGCAGTATTTT. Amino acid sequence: CASRPSGTDTQYF.

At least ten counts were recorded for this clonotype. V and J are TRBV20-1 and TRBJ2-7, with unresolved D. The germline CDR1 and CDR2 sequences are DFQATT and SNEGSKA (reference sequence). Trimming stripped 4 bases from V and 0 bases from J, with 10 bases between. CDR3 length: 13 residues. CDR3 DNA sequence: TGCAGTGCTAAGGGCCTGGGCTCCTACGAGCAGTACGTC. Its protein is CSAKGLGSYEQYV.

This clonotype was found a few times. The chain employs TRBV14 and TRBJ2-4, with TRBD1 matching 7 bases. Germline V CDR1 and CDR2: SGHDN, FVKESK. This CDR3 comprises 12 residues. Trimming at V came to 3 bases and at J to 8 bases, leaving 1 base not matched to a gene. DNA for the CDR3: TGTGCCAGCAGCCAGACAGGGTACATTCAGTACTTC. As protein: CASSQTGYIQYF.

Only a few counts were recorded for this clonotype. The CDR3 DNA follows: TGTGCCAGCAGCTTAGGAGAAGGGCGCGCTTTCTTT. It codes for CASSLGEGRAFF. The chain couples TRBV7-2 to TRBJ1-1, with D uncertain. Germline V gene sequence: CDR1 SGHTA, CDR2 FQGNSA. V lost 1 base and J lost 11, with 11 bases in between. CDR3 length: 12 amino acids. Using reference TRBV7-2 and TRBJ1-1 for the parts outside the CDR3, the full variable domain is GAGVSQSPSNKVTEKGKDVELRCDPISGHTALYWYRQSLGQGLEFLIYFQGNSAPDKSGLPSDRFSAERTGGSVSTLTIQRTQQEDSAVYLCASSLGEGRAFFGQGTRLTVV.

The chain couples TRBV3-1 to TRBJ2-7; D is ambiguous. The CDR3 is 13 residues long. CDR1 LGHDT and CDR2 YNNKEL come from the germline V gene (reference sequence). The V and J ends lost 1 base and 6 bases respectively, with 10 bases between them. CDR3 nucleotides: TGTGCCAGCAGCCAAGGGATTCCGGGCGAGCAGTACTTC. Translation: CASSQGIPGEQYF.

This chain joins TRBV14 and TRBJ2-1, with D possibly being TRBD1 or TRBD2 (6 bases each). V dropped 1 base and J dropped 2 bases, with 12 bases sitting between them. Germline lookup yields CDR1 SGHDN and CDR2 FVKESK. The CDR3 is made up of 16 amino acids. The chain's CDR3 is CASSQGSGGAYNEQFF. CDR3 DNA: TGTGCCAGCAGCCAAGGGTCCGGGGGCGCCTACAATGAGCAGTTCTTC.

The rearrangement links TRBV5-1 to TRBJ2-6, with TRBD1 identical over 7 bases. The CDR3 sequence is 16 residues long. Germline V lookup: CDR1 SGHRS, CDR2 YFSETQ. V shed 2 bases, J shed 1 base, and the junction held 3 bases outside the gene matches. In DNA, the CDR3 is TGCGCCAGCAGCTTAGAGGGGGCGTCTGGGGCCAACGTCCTGACTTTC. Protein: CASSLEGASGANVLTF. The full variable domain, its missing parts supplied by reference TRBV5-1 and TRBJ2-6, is KAGVTQTPRYLIKTRGQQVTLSCSPISGHRSVSWYQQTPGQGLQFLFEYFSETQRNKGNFPGRFSGRQFSNSRSEMNVSTLELGDSALYLCASSLEGASGANVLTFGAGSRLTVL.

Written as DNA, the CDR3 is TGTGCCACCTCCCGGGGGAACTACGAGCAGTACTTC. It encodes CATSRGNYEQYF. This sequence joins TRBV25-1 and TRBJ2-7, with D maybe TRBD2 (6 bases). Germline CDR1 reads MGHDK; CDR2 reads SYGVNS. V lost 10 bases and J lost 3, with 13 bases in between. The CDR3 is 12 amino acids.

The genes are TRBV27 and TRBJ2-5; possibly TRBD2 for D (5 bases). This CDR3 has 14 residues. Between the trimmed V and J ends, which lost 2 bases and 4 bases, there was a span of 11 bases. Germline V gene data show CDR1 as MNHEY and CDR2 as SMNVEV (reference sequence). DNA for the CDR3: TGTGCCAGCAGTTTACGGCCGGCGGGAGAGACCCAGTACTTC. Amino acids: CASSLRPAGETQYF.

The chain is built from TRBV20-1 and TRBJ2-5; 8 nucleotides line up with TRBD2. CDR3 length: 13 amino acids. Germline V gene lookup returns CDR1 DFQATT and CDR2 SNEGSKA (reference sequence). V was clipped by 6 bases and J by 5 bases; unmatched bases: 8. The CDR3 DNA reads TGCAGTGCGATACGGGGGGGCGTGGAGACCCAGTACTTC. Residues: CSAIRGGVETQYF.